This TCR beta chain was recorded in a study of cytomegalovirus exposure and HLA in healthy donors. The PCR was carried out with 60 Vbeta primers and 13 Jbeta primers. Clones were sequenced by immunoSEQ multiplex PCR, and TCRdb holds only the in-frame ones, with some missing. The sample carries 150,000 to 200,000 clones, less than 90% recorded once. Germline V gene data show CDR1 as MDHEN and CDR2 as SYDVKM. There are 16 residues in the CDR3. J lost 5 bases, V lost 5 bases, and 8 bases had no gene match. Sequenced sample: PBMCs. The rearrangement uses TRBV28 and TRBJ1-6; 8 bases fit TRBD1. The sequence came from a woman aged 18-35 years in good health and CMV-seronegative. Written as DNA, the CDR3 is TGTGCCAGCAGTCCGACGGACAGGGAGGATAATTCACCCCTCCACTTT. Amino acids: CASSPTDREDNSPLHF.